One and the same sample provided the 5 T cell receptor beta chains below, sequenced in a study of shared clonotypes between healthy human individuals. Clones were sequenced by immunoSEQ multiplex PCR, and TCRdb holds only the in-frame ones, with some missing. Seen here are roughly 220,000 clones, over 50% observed once, and the top ten hold around 10%. Sequenced sample: memory CD4+ T cells sorted from blood. Subset specified: CD45RA-negative fraction. The receptors stem from a man in his thirties or forties in good health.

V gene TRBV19 combines with J gene TRBJ2-1; perhaps TRBD1 as D (6 bases). This CDR3 region has 16 residues. Germline CDR1 LNHDA, CDR2 SQIVND (reference sequence). V was shortened by 5 bases and J by 5 bases, with 19 bases between the two germline ends. The CDR3 DNA sequence: TGTGCCAGTAGTGCACGGGGACAACTCAATCACAATGAGCAGTTCTTC. It translates to CASSARGQLNHNEQFF.

Here the CDR3 reads CAITNSPVAGGQDEQYF. The CDR3 DNA reads as TGTGCCATCACCAACTCACCGGTAGCGGGAGGGCAAGACGAGCAGTACTTC. This rearrangement joins TRBV10-3 to TRBJ2-7; 11 nucleotides align to TRBD2. This CDR3 contains 17 residues. J gave up 5 bases and V 7 bases, and 16 bases lay outside the gene matches. The germline V gene encodes CDR1 ENHRY and CDR2 SYGVKD.

The chain links TRBV19 to TRBJ2-5, with D unclear. Germline loops: CDR1 LNHDA, CDR2 SQIVND (reference sequence). The CDR3 loop spans 13 amino acids. The ends were cut back, 9 bases at V and 5 bases at J, with 16 bases in the middle. CDR3 residues: CASGPDIRETQYF. In DNA form, the CDR3 reads TGTGCCAGCGGACCCGACATTCGGGAGACCCAGTACTTC.

This clone was observed a handful of times. The chain has TRBV5-5 and TRBJ2-2, with 7 bases matching TRBD2. The length of the CDR3 is 16 residues. Germline V lookup: CDR1 SGHKS, CDR2 YYEKEE (reference sequence). V gave up 0 bases and J gave up 5 bases; unmatched junction bases: 7. The CDR3 nucleotides are TGTGCCAGCAGCTTGGGTTGGGGAGCGGGAACCGGGGAGCTGTTTTTT. Encoded protein: CASSLGWGAGTGELFF.

The genes are TRBV5-4 and TRBJ1-2; D is possibly TRBD1 (6 bases). Germline lookup yields CDR1 SGHNT and CDR2 YYREEE (reference sequence). V dropped 3 bases and J dropped 5 bases, with 11 bases sitting between them. The CDR3 has 13 residues. The CDR3 sequence: CASSYNRVYGYTF. CDR3 DNA: TGTGCCAGCAGCTATAACAGGGTTTATGGCTACACCTTC.